The text below deals with one TCR beta chain. The sample comes from a study of blood T cell repertoires in COVID-19. Some clones are missing from TCRdb's copy, which holds only in-frame ones; the method was immunoSEQ multiplex PCR. The sample holds about 170,000 clones, 88% seen once. Germline V gives CDR1 ENHRY, CDR2 SYGVKD. Trimming removed 4 bases from V and 6 bases from J; junction bases left unmatched: 11. The CDR3 has 16 amino acids. This clonotype was obtained from a man aged 55 to 70 with acute or convalescent COVID-19. This chain links TRBV10-3 with TRBJ2-7, with 11 bases lining up with TRBD1. Sequenced material: peripheral blood. The CDR3 DNA follows: TGTGCCATCAGTGGGTTCCTACGGACAGGGGGCGGCGAGCAGTACTTC. It yields the protein CAISGFLRTGGGEQYF.